This T cell receptor beta chain emerged from a study of T-cell reconstitution after alpha-beta-depleted transplantation in children. Broader study findings: There were reportedly several hundred expanded graft clones from which alpha-beta T cells came about two months after transplant.

There are 16 residues in the CDR3. J lost 0 bases, V lost 2 bases, and 5 bases had no gene match. In germline, CDR1 is SEHNR, CDR2 FQNEAQ (reference sequence). Unique molecular identifiers tagged the TCRbeta library. Each CDR3 protein gets one entry after TCRdb re-called the PCR reads with MiXCR. The sample contains some 95,000 distinct CDR3 sequences, 20% to 30% of which appear only once. In this sample, this clonotype turned up a few times. What it recognizes is unknown. The rearrangement uses TRBV7-9 and TRBJ2-3; 7 positions match TRBD2. Sequencing used PBMCs, obtained before TCRalphabeta/CD19-depleted stem cell transplant. The sequence came from a boy younger than 10 with acute lymphoblastic leukemia, due to receive a stem cell transplant. The DNA for the CDR3 is TGTGCCAGCAGCTTACCATGGACTAGTAGCACAGATACGCAGTATTTT. The encoded protein is CASSLPWTSSTDTQYF.